This entry is about one T cell receptor beta chain. Its antigen is not known. The entry originates in a study of a mutant IDH1 vaccine in newly diagnosed glioma. Study-level information: Of treated patients, around 62% were men and 37.5% women, averaging about 37 years. Those enrolled had earlier been treated with radiotherapy, temozolomide, or both, mostly both.

Germline V gene data show CDR1 as SGHVS and CDR2 as FQNEAQ. CDR3 size: 15 residues. Trimming removed 4 bases from V and 2 bases from J; junction bases left unmatched: 5. Sample time point: week 47, end of study. Vaccinated patients received 300 ug of mutant IDH1 20-mer peptide per dose, with topical imiquimod. During weeks 1, 3, 5, 7, 11, 15, 19 and 23, patients received eight vaccinations. Produced via immunoSEQ multiplex PCR; TCRdb's table is partial and in-frame only. This sample has around 100,000 clones; nearly 90% occur once, and the top ten carry approximately 0.8%. Study outcomes and limitations: Altogether, around 95% of patients exhibited vaccine-induced immune responses.

The specimen was PBMCs, collected from a glioma patient whose treatment included an IDH1 peptide vaccine. The TCR comes from a woman in her forties or fifties with glioma. The chain carries TRBV7-8 and TRBJ2-7; 10 positions match TRBD2. CDR3 loop: CASSSVGTSAYEQYF. The CDR3, as DNA: TGTGCCAGCAGCTCAGTGGGGACTAGCGCCTACGAGCAGTACTTC. Full variable domain (missing parts from reference TRBV7-8 and TRBJ2-7): GAGVSQSPRYKVAKRGQDVALRCDPISGHVSLFWYQQALGQGPEFLTYFQNEAQLDKSGLPSDRFFAERPEGSVSTLKIQRTQQEDSAVYLCASSSVGTSAYEQYFGPGTRLTVT.